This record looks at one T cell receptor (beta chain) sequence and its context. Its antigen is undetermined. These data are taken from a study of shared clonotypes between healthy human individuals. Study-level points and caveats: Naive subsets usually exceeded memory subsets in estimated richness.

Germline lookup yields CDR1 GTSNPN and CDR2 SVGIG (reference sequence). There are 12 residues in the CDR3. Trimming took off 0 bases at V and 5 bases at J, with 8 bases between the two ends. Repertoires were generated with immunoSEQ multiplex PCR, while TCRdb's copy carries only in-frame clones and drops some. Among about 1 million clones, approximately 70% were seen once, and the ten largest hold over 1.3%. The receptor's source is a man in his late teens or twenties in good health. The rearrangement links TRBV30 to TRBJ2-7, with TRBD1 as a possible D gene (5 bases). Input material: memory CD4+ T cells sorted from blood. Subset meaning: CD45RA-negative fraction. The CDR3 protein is CAWSVQGHEQYF. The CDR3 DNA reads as TGTGCCTGGAGTGTTCAGGGCCACGAGCAGTACTTC. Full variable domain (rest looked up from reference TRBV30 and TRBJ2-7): SQTIHQWPATLVQPVGSPLSLECTVEGTSNPNLYWYRQAAGRGLQLLFYSVGIGQISSEVPQNLSASRPQDRQFILSSKKLLLSDSGFYLCAWSVQGHEQYFGPGTRLTVT.